What follows are 10 T cell receptor beta chains derived from one specimen sequenced in a study of siplizumab effects on memory and regulatory T cells. Produced via immunoSEQ multiplex PCR; TCRdb's table is partial and in-frame only. The sample gives roughly 100,000 clones, under 95% of which show up once; about 0.34% is in the top ten. Material: CD4+ T cells sorted from blood. The receptors come from a human donor in good health.

V is TRBV7-2 and J is TRBJ2-1; D may be TRBD2 (6 bases). V was clipped by 5 bases and J by 0 bases, with 14 bases between them. Germline V gives CDR1 SGHTA, CDR2 FQGNSA. The CDR3 extends over 16 amino acids. CDR3 amino acids: CASSHMGGSSYNEQFF. DNA for the CDR3: TGTGCCAGCAGCCATATGGGGGGAAGCTCCTACAATGAGCAGTTCTTC.

The rearrangement joins TRBV19 to TRBJ2-5; 11 nucleotides match TRBD1. Germline CDR1 is LNHDA and CDR2 is SQIVND (reference sequence). With V trimmed by 5 bases and J by 10 bases, 9 bases remained unmatched. This CDR3 comprises 14 residues. The CDR3 DNA follows: TGTGCCAGTAGTCCGGACAGGGGGCATTGGGGCCAGTACTTC. Residues: CASSPDRGHWGQYF. Supplemented by reference TRBV19 and TRBJ2-5, the full variable domain reads DGGITQSPKYLFRKEGQNVTLSCEQNLNHDAMYWYRQDPGQGLRLIYYSQIVNDFQKGDIAEGYSVSREKKESFPLTVTSAQKNPTAFYLCASSPDRGHWGQYFGPGTRLLVL.

The rearrangement joins TRBV19 to TRBJ2-2, with D possibly being TRBD1 (6 bases). The V end was cut by 6 bases, the J end by 0 bases, with 17 bases between. This CDR3 is built from 17 residues. The germline V gene encodes CDR1 LNHDA and CDR2 SQIVND (reference sequence). The CDR3 DNA reads TGTGCCAGTAGCCCGTTCATGACAGGACCGAACACCGGGGAGCTGTTTTTT. It is translated as CASSPFMTGPNTGELFF.

This rearrangement joins TRBV5-8 to TRBJ1-2, with D unclear. The CDR3 covers 14 residues. V was trimmed by 0 bases and J by 4 bases, leaving 10 bases between them. The germline CDR1 and CDR2 sequences are SGHTS and YDEGEE. The CDR3 coding sequence is TGTGCCAGCAGCTTGGATTACGGGCTCTATGGCTACACCTTC. Protein product: CASSLDYGLYGYTF. Complete variable domain (other parts from reference TRBV5-8 and TRBJ1-2): EAGVTQSPTHLIKTRGQQATLRCSPISGHTSVYWYQQALGLGLQFLLWYDEGEERNRGNFPPRFSGRQFPNYSSELNVNALELEDSALYLCASSLDYGLYGYTFGSGTRLTVV.

This chain connects TRBV7-9 to TRBJ2-2, with TRBD1 identical over 7 bases. The germline CDR1 and CDR2 sequences are SEHNR and FQNEAQ (reference sequence). Trimming cost V 6 bases and J 2 bases; bases outside gene matches: 6. This CDR3 spans 15 amino acids. The CDR3 DNA reads TGTGCCAGCAGTCATCGACAGGGTAACACCGGGGAGCTGTTTTTT. Protein sequence: CASSHRQGNTGELFF.

The count of this clone is one. The chain is built from TRBV19 and TRBJ2-1; 10 bases line up with TRBD2. V lost 3 bases, J lost 6 bases, and 5 bases stayed unmatched. Germline CDR1 is LNHDA and CDR2 is SQIVND (reference sequence). This CDR3 spans 15 amino acids. The CDR3 DNA sequence: TGTGCCAGTAGTATCGGGCTAGCGGGAGTCAATGAGCAGTTCTTC. This gives the protein CASSIGLAGVNEQFF.

The rearrangement joins TRBV5-6 to TRBJ1-4; TRBD1 matches at 7 bases. CDR1 is SGHDT and CDR2 is YYEEEE in the germline V gene. V was pared by 3 bases and J by 7 bases, with 6 bases of the junction left unmatched. The CDR3 length is 14 residues. In DNA, the CDR3 is TGTGCCAGCAGCTGGCGGGCAGGGGGTGAAAAACTGTTTTTT. It encodes CASSWRAGGEKLFF.

The J gene is TRBJ2-3, the V gene TRBV6-5; D uncertain. Germline V gene lookup returns CDR1 MNHEY and CDR2 SVGAGI. The CDR3 has 15 residues. Trimming took 4 bases from V and 6 from J, leaving 17 bases between them. Written as DNA, the CDR3 is TGTGCCAGCAGTTCCGGGTCCCTCGGGTTGGATACGCAGTATTTT. This sequence encodes CASSSGSLGLDTQYF.

This chain uses TRBV29-1 with TRBJ2-7; 7 bases agree with TRBD1. Germline V gene sequence: CDR1 SQVTM, CDR2 ANQGSEA. This CDR3 contains 13 residues. J was trimmed by 1 base and V by 4 bases; bases with no gene match: 4. The DNA of the CDR3 is TGCAGCGTTGTCGTGACAGGGTCCTACGAGCAGTACTTC. Translating it yields CSVVVTGSYEQYF.

The chain has TRBV6-5 and TRBJ1-2; 8 positions match TRBD1. V lost 0 bases and J lost 2; bases outside the gene matches: 2. The germline CDR1 and CDR2 sequences are MNHEY and SVGAGI. The CDR3 loop spans 15 amino acids. In nucleotides, the CDR3 is TGTGCCAGCAGTTACTCAAGACAGGGGAACTATGGCTACACCTTC. Translation gives CASSYSRQGNYGYTF.